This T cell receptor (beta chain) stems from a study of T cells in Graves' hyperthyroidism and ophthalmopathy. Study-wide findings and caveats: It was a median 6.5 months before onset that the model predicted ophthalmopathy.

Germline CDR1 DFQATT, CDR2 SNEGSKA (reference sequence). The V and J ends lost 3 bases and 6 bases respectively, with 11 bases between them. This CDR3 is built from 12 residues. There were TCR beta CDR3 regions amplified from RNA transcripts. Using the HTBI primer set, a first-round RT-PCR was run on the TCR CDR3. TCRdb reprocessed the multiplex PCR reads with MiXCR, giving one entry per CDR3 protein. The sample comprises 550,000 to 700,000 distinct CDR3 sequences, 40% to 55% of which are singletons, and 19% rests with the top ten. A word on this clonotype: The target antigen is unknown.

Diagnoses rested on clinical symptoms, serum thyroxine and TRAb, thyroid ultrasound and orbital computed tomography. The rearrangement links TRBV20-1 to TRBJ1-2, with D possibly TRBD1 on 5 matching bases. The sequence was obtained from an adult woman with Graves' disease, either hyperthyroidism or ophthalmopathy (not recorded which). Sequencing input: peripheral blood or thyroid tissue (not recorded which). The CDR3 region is CSASRGDDGYTF. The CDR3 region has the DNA TGCAGTGCTAGTAGAGGGGATGATGGCTACACCTTC.